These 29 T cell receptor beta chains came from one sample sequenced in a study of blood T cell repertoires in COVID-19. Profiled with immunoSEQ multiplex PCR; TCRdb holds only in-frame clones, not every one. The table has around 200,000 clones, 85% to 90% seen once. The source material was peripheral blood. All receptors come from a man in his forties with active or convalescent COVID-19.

CDR3 region: CASSPGTPNTEAFF. The CDR3 region has the DNA TGTGCCAGCAGCCCCGGGACACCGAACACTGAAGCTTTCTTT. The V and J genes are TRBV3-1 (or the pseudogene TRBV3-2) and TRBJ1-1; a weak D match, TRBD1 (6 bases). The germline V and J ends were trimmed by 4 bases and 1 base, with 10 bases remaining between them. The length of the CDR3 is 14 residues. Germline V gene data show CDR1 as LGHDT and CDR2 as YNNKEL (reference sequence).

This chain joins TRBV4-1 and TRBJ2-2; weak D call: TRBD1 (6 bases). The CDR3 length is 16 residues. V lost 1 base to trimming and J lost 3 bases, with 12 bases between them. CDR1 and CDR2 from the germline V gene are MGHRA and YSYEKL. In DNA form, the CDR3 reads TGCGCCAGCAGCCAAGCTCCAGGGGTGGACACCGGGGAGCTGTTTTTT. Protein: CASSQAPGVDTGELFF.

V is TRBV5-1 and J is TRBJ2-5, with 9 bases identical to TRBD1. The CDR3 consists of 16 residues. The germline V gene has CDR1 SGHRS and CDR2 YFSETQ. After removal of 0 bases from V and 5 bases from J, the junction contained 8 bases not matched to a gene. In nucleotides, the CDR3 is TGCGCCAGCAGCTTGGGGGGACAGGGCGGTTTGGAGACCCAGTACTTC. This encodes CASSLGGQGGLETQYF.

The CDR3 nucleotides read TGTGCCAGCAGCTTAGAAGGGGTCCGGGGGGCTGTCTCAGCTTTCTTT. Translated: CASSLEGVRGAVSAFF. The chain carries TRBV11-3 and TRBJ1-1; possible D gene TRBD1, 6 bases. The CDR3 contains 16 residues. Trimming cost V 0 bases and J 10 bases, with 21 bases left between them. Germline-derived CDR1 and CDR2 are SGHNT and YENEEA.

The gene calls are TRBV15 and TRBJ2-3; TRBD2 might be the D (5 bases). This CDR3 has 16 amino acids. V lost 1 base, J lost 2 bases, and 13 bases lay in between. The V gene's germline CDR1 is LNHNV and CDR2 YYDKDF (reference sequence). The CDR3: CATSRGSGEYTDTQYF. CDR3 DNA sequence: TGTGCCACCAGCAGAGGAAGCGGCGAATACACAGATACGCAGTATTTT. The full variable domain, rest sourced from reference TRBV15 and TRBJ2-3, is DAMVIQNPRYQVTQFGKPVTLSCSQTLNHNVMYWYQQKSSQAPKLLFHYYDKDFNNEADTPDNFQSRRPNTSFCFLDIRSPGLGDTAMYLCATSRGSGEYTDTQYFGPGTRLTVL.

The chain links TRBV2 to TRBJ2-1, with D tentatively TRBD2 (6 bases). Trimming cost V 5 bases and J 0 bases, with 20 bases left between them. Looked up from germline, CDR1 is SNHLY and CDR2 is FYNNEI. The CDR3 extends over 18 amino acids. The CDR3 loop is CASSYRRDAISSYNEQFF. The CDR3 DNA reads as TGTGCCAGCAGTTATAGGAGGGACGCAATATCCTCCTACAATGAGCAGTTCTTC.

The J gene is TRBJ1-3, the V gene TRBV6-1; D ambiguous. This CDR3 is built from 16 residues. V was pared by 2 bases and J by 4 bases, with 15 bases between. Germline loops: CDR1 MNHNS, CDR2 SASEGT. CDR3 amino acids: CASSEPGRGGGNTIYF. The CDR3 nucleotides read TGTGCCAGCAGTGAACCCGGCCGCGGCGGAGGAAACACCATATATTTT.

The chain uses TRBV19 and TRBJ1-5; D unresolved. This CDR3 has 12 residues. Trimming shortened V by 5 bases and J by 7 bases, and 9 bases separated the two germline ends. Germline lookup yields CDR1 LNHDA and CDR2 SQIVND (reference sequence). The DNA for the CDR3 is TGTGCCAGTAGTGTCGGCGGGCAGCCCCAGCATTTT. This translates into CASSVGGQPQHF.

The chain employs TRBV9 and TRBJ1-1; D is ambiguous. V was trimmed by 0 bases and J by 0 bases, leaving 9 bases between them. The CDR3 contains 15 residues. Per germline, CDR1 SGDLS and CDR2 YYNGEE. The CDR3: CASSVDGALNTEAFF. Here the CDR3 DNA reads TGTGCCAGCAGCGTAGACGGTGCCTTGAACACTGAAGCTTTCTTT. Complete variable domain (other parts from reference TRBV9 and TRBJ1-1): DSGVTQTPKHLITATGQRVTLRCSPRSGDLSVYWYQQSLDQGLQFLIQYYNGEERAKGNILERFSAQQFPDLHSELNLSSLELGDSALYFCASSVDGALNTEAFFGQGTRLTVV.

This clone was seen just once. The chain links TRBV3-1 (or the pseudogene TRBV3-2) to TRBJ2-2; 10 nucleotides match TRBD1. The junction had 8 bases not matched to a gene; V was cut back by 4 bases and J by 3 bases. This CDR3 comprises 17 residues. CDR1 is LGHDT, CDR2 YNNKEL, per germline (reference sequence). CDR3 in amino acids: CASSLSGGQGYTGELFF. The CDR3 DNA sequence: TGTGCCAGCAGCCTCTCCGGGGGACAGGGGTACACCGGGGAGCTGTTTTTT.

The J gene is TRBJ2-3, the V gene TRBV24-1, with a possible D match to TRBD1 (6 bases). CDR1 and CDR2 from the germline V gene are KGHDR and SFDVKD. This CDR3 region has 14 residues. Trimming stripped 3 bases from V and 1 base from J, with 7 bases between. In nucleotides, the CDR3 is TGTGCCACCAGTGATCGACAGGGCACAGATACGCAGTATTTT. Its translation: CATSDRQGTDTQYF.

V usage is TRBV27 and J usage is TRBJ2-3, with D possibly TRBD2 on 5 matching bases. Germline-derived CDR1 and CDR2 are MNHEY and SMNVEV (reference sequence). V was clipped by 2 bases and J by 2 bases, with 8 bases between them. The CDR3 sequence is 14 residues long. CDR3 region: CASSLNGDTDTQYF. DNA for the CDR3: TGTGCCAGCAGTTTAAACGGGGACACAGATACGCAGTATTTT.

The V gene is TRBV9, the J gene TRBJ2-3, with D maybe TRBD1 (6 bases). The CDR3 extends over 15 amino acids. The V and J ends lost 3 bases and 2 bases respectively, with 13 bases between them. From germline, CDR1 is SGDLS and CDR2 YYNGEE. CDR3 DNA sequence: TGTGCCAGCAGCGCCCGTTCAGGGGTCACAGATACGCAGTATTTT. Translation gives CASSARSGVTDTQYF.

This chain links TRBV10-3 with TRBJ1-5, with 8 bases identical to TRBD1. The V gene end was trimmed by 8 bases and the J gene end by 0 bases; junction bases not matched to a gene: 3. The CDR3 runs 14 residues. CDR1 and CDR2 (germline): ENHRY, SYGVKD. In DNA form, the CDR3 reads TGTGCCATCGACGGACAGGGTAGCAATCAGCCCCAGCATTTT. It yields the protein CAIDGQGSNQPQHF.

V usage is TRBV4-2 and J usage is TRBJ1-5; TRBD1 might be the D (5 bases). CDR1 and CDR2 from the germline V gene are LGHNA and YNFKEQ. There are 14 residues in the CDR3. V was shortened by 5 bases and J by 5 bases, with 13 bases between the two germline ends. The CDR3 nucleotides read TGTGCCAGCAGCACTACTGACAGTTATCAGCCCCAGCATTTT. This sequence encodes CASSTTDSYQPQHF.

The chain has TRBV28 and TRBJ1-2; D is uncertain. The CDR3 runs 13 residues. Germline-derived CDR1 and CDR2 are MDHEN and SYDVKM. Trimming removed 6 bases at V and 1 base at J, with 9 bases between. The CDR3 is CASSSPHNYGYTF. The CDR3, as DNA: TGTGCCAGCAGCTCCCCACATAACTATGGCTACACCTTC.

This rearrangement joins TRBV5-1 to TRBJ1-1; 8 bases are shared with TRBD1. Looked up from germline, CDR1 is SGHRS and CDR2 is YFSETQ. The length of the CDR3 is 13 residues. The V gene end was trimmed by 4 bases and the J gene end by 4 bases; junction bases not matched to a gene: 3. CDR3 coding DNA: TGCGCCAGCAGCGGCGGGACAGGCACTGAAGCTTTCTTT. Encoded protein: CASSGGTGTEAFF.

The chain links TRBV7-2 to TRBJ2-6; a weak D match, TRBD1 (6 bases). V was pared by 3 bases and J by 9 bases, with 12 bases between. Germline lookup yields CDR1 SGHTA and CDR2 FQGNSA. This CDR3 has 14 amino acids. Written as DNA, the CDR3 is TGTGCCAGCAGCTTGCTAGGGGGTGGCAACGTCCTGACTTTC. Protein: CASSLLGGGNVLTF.

The CDR3 is CASSGQMGTEAFF. The DNA of the CDR3 is TGTGCCAGCAGCGGGCAAATGGGCACTGAAGCTTTCTTT. The chain links TRBV14 to TRBJ1-1; D gene ambiguous. The V and J ends lost 5 bases and 4 bases respectively, with 11 bases between them. This CDR3 is built from 13 residues. Per the germline V gene, CDR1 is SGHDN and CDR2 is FVKESK.

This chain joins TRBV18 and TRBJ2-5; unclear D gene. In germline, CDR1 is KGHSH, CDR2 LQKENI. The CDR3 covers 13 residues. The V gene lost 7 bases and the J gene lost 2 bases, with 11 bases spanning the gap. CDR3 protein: CASCLERQETQYF. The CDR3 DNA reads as TGTGCCAGCTGCCTCGAGCGTCAAGAGACCCAGTACTTC.

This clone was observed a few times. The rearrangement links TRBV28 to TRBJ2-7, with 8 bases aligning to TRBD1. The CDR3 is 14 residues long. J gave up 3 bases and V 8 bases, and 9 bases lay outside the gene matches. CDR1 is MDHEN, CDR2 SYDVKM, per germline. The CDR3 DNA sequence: TGTGCCAGCCAGACCGGGACAGGCAACTACGAGCAGTACTTC. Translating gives CASQTGTGNYEQYF.

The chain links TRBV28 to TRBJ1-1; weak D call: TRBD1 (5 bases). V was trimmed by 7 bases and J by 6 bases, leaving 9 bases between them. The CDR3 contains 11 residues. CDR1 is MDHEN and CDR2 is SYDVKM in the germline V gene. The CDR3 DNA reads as TGTGCCAGCACAGGGTTGTCTGAAGCTTTCTTT. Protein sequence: CASTGLSEAFF.

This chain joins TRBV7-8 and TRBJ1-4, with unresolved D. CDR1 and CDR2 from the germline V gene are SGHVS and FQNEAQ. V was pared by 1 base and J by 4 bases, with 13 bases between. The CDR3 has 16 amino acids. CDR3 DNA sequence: TGTGCCAGCAGCTTAGTCGGCCAGGCAGATAATGAAAAACTGTTTTTT. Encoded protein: CASSLVGQADNEKLFF.

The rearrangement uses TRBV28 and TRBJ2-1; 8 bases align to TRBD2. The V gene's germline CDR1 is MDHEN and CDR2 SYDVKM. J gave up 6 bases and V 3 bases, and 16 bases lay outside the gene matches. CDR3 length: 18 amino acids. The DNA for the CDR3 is TGTGCCAGCAGTTTGGATCCCCCGGGGGCGGGGGGACTCAATGAGCAGTTCTTC. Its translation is CASSLDPPGAGGLNEQFF.

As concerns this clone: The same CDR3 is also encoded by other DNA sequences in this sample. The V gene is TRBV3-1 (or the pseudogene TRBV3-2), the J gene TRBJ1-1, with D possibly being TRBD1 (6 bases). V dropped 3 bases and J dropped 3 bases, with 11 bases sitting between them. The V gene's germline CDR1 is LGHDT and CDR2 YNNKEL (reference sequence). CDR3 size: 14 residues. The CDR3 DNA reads TGTGCCAGCAGCCAGGGGGCGGGGGACACTGAAGCTTTCTTT. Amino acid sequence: CASSQGAGDTEAFF.

This CDR3 is CASSLYRDGYTF. The CDR3 coding sequence is TGTGCCAGCAGCTTATACCGGGATGGCTACACCTTC. The V call is TRBV11-2, the J call TRBJ1-2; no clear D. CDR1 is SGHAT and CDR2 is FQNNGV in the germline V gene. Trimming took off 2 bases at V and 6 bases at J, with 7 bases between the two ends. The CDR3 consists of 12 residues.

CDR3 residues: CAWSVPGRSSYNSPLHF. The CDR3 nucleotides read TGTGCCTGGAGTGTCCCAGGGAGGAGCTCCTATAATTCACCCCTCCACTTT. The chain has TRBV30 and TRBJ1-6, with D perhaps TRBD1 (5 bases). The length of the CDR3 is 17 residues. With 0 bases removed from V and 0 bases from J, the gap between germline ends came to 12 bases. Germline values: CDR1 GTSNPN, CDR2 SVGIG (reference sequence).

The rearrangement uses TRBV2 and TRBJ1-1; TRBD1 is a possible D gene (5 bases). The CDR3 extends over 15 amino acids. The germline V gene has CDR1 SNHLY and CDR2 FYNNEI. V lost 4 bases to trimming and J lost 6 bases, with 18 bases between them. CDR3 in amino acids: CASSVVGGIMAEAFF. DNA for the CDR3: TGTGCCAGCAGTGTGGTGGGGGGGATAATGGCTGAAGCTTTCTTT.

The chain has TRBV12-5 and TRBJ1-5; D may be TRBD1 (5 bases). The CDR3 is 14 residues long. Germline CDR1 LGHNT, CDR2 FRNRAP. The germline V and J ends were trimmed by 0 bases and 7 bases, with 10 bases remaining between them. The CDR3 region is CASGLVAGFQPQHF. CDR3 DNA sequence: TGTGCTAGTGGTTTGGTCGCAGGGTTCCAGCCCCAGCATTTT.